This TCR beta chain was documented in a study of radiation and T cells in renal cell carcinoma. Findings and limits, study-wide: Top tumor clonotypes rose in blood 2 weeks post-radiation, then contracted. No pretreatment tumor biopsies were available for baseline clonotypes.

A note on this clone: As yet, its antigen is unknown.

Generated by immunoSEQ multiplex PCR, the TCRdb table keeps only in-frame clones and is missing some. The table records about 83,000 clones, over 80% of them present only once. Documented time point: blood 4 weeks post-SBRT, at nephrectomy. The treatment denotes: 15 Gy SBRT to primary tumor, nephrectomy 4 weeks later. Nephrectomy followed 15 Gy stereotactic body radiation by 4 weeks. The tumor was a clear cell renal cell carcinoma. Trimming at V came to 6 bases and at J to 3 bases, leaving 3 bases not matched to a gene. Germline loops: CDR1 WNHNN, CDR2 SYGVQD (reference sequence). This CDR3 has 13 amino acids.

The rearrangement links TRBV10-1 to TRBJ1-1, with 8 bases lining up with TRBD1. The sequences come from blood, collected from a patient whose treatment included radiotherapy and nephrectomy. The clonotype was recovered from a woman aged 55-69 years with renal cell carcinoma. The CDR3 DNA follows: TGCGCCAGCAGAGAACAGGGGGACACTGAAGCTTTCTTT. It translates to CASREQGDTEAFF.